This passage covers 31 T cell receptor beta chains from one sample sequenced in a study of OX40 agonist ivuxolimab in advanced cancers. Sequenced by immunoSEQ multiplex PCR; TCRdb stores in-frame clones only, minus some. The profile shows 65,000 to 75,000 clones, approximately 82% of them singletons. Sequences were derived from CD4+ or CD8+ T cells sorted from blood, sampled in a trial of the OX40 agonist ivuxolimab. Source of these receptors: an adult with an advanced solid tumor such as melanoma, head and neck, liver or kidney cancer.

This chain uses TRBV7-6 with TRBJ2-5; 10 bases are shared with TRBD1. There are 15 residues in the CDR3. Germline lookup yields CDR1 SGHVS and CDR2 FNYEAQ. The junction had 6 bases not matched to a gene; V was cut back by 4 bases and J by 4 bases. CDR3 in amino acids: CASSSTDRGRETQYF. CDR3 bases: TGTGCCAGCAGCTCGACTGACAGGGGGCGAGAGACCCAGTACTTC.

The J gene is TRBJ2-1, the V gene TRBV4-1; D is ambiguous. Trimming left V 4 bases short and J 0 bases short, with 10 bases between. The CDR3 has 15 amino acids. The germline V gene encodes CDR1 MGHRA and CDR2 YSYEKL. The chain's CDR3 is CASSPTASSYNEQFF. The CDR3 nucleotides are TGCGCCAGCAGCCCGACGGCGAGCTCCTACAATGAGCAGTTCTTC.

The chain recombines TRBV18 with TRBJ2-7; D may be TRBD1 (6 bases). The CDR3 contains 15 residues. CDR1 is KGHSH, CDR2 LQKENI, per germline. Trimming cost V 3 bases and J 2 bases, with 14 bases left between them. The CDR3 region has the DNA TGTGCCAGCTCACCCGAAACAGGGATCCCCTACGAGCAGTACTTC. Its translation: CASSPETGIPYEQYF.

The CDR3 loop reads CASSLGGPRGGNTIYF. Written as DNA, the CDR3 is TGTGCCAGCAGCTTGGGGGGACCGCGGGGAGGAAACACCATATATTTT. The chain uses TRBV7-6 and TRBJ1-3; D is perhaps TRBD1 (5 bases). The CDR3 is 16 amino acids. V was shortened by 3 bases and J by 4 bases, with 16 bases between the two germline ends. The V gene's germline CDR1 is SGHVS and CDR2 FNYEAQ.

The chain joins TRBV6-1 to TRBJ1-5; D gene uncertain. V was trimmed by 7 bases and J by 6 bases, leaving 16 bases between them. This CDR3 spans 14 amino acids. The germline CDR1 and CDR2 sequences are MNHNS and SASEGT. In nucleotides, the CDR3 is TGTGCCAGCAAACCTACTACAGATCCTCAGCCCCAGCATTTT. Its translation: CASKPTTDPQPQHF.

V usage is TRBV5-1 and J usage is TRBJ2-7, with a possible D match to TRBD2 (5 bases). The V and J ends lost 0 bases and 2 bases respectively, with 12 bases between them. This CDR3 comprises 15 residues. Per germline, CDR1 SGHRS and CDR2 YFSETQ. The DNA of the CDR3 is TGCGCCAGCAGCTTGGTGAGGACTCGTCCCTACGAGCAGTACGTC. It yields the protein CASSLVRTRPYEQYV.

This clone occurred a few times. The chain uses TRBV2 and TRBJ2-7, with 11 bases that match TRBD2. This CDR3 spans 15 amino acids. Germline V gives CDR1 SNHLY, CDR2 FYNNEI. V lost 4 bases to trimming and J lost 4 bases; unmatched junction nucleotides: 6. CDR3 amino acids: CASSGAGLAVYEQYF. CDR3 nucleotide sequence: TGTGCCAGCAGTGGCGCGGGACTAGCGGTATACGAGCAGTACTTC.

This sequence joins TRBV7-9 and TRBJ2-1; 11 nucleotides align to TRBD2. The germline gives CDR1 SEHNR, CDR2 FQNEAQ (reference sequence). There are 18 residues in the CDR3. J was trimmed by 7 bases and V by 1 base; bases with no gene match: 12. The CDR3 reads CASSLVWLAGGVWNEQFF. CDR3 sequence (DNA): TGTGCCAGCAGCTTAGTTTGGCTAGCGGGAGGTGTGTGGAATGAGCAGTTCTTC. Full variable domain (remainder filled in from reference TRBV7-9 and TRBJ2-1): DTGVSQNPRHKITKRGQNVTFRCDPISEHNRLYWYRQTLGQGPEFLTYFQNEAQLEKSRLLSDRFSAERPKGSFSTLEIQRTEQGDSAMYLCASSLVWLAGGVWNEQFFGPGTRLTVL.

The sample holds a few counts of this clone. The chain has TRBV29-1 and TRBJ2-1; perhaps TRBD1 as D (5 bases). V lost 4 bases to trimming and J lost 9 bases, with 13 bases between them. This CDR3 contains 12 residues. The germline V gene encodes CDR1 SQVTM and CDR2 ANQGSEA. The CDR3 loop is CSVGSLQGEQFF. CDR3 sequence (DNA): TGCAGCGTTGGGAGCCTCCAGGGTGAGCAGTTCTTC.

The CDR3 protein is CASSVGTGADTQYF. The CDR3 nucleotides are TGTGCCAGCAGCGTCGGAACTGGAGCAGATACGCAGTATTTT. V is TRBV9 and J is TRBJ2-3; no definite D call. Trimming removed 2 bases at V and 4 bases at J, with 11 bases between. CDR1 SGDLS and CDR2 YYNGEE come from the germline V gene. The CDR3 sequence is 14 residues long.

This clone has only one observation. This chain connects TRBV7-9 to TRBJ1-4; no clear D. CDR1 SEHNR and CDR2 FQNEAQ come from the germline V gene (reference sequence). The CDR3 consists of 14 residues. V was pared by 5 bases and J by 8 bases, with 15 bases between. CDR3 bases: TGTGCCAGCAGCCAATCGGGGTTCTGGGAAAAACTGTTTTTT. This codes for CASSQSGFWEKLFF.

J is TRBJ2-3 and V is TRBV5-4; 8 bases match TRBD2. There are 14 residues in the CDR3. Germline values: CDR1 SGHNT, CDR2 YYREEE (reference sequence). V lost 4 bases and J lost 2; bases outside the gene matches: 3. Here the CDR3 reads CASSPGLDTDTQYF. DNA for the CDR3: TGTGCCAGCAGCCCGGGACTAGACACAGATACGCAGTATTTT.

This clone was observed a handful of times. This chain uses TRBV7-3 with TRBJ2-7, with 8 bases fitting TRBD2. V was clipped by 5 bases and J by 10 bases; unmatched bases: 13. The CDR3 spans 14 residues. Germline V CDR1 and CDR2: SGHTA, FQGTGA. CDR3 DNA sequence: TGTGCCAGCAGCCCCCAGCCGACTAGCGAGGCTCAGTACTTC. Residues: CASSPQPTSEAQYF.

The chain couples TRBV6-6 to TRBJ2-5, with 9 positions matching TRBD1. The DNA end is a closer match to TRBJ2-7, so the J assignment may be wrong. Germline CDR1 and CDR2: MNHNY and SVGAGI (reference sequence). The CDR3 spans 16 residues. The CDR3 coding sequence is TGTGCCAGCAGTTACTCCGGGACAGGGATGTCCTACGAGCAGTACTTC. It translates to CASSYSGTGMSYEQYF.

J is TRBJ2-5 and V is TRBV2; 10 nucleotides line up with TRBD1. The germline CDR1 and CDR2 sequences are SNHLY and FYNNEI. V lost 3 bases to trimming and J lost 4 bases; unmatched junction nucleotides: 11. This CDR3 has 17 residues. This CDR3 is CASSEWDRGFSRETQYF. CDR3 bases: TGTGCCAGCAGTGAGTGGGACAGGGGTTTTTCGCGAGAGACCCAGTACTTC.

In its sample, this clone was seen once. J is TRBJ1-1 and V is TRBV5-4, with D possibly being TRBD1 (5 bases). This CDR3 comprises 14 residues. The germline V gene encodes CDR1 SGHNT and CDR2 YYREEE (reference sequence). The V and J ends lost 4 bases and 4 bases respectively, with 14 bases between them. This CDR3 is CASSENAGSTEAFF. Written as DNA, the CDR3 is TGTGCCAGCAGCGAGAACGCAGGGTCCACTGAAGCTTTCTTT.

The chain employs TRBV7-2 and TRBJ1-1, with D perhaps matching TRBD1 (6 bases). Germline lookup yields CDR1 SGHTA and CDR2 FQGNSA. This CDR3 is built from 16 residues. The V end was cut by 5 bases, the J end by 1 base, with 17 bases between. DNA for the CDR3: TGTGCCAGCAGCCTCCTGGGGGGGCAGTCGAACACTGAAGCTTTCTTT. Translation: CASSLLGGQSNTEAFF.

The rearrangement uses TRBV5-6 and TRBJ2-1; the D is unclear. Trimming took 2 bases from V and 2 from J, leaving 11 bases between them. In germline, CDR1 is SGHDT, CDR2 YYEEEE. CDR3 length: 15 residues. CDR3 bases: TGTGCCAGCAGCTTTTTGGGATCACCCTACAATGAGCAGTTCTTC. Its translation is CASSFLGSPYNEQFF.

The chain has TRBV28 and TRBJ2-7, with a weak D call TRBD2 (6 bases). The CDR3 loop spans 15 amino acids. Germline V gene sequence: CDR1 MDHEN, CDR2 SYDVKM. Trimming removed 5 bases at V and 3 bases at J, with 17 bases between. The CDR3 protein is CASSRGTARVYEQYV. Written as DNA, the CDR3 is TGTGCCAGCAGTAGAGGGACTGCCCGGGTCTACGAGCAGTACGTC.

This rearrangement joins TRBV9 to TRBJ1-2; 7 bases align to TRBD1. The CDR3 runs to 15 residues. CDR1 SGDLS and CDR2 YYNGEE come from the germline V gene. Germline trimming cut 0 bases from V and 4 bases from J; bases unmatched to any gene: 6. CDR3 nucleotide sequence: TGTGCCAGCAGCGTAGATGAGGGGGACAGCTATGGCTACACCTTC. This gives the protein CASSVDEGDSYGYTF.

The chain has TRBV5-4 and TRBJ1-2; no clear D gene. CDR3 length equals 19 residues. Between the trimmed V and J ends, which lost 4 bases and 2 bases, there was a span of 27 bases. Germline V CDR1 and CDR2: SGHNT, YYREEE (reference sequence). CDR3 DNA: TGTGCCAGCAGCCCACTGGAGCGAAAGTCGGGATCGGGAAACTATGGCTACACCTTC. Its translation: CASSPLERKSGSGNYGYTF.

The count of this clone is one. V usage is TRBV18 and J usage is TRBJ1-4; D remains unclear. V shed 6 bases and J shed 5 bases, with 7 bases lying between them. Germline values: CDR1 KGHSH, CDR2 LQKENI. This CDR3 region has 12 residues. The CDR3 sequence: CASSRRNEKLFF. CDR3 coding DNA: TGTGCCAGCTCCCGCAGGAATGAAAAACTGTTTTTT.

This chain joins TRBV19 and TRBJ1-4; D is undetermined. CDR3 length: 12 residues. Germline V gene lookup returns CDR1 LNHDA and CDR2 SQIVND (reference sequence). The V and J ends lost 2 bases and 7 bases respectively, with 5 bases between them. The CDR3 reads CASSIMPEKLFF. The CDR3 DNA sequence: TGTGCCAGTAGTATAATGCCTGAAAAACTGTTTTTT.

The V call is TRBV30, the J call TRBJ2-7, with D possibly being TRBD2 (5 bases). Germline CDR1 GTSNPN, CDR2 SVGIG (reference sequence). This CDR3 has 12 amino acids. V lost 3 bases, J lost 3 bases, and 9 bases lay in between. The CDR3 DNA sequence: TGTGCCTGGAGCCGGGAACACTACGAGCAGTACTTC. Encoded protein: CAWSREHYEQYF.

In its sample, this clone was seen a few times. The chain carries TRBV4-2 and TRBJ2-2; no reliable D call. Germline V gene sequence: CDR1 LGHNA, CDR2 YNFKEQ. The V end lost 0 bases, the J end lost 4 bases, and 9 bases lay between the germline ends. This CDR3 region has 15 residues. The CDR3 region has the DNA TGTGCCAGCAGCCAAGATAGGCACCCCACCGGGGAGCTGTTTTTT. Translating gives CASSQDRHPTGELFF.

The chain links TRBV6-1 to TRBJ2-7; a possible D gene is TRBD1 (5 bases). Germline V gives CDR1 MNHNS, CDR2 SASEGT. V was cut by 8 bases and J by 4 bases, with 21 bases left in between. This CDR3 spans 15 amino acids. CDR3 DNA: TGTGCCAGCGGGCCCAGGGCAGAACCACTTTACGAGCAGTACGTC. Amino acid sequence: CASGPRAEPLYEQYV.

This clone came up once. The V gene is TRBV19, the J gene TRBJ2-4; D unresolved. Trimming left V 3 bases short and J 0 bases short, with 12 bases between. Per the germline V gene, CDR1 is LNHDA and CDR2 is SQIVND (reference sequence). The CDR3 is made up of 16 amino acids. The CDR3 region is CASSISGVLAKNIQYF. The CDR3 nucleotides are TGTGCCAGTAGTATCTCAGGAGTCTTAGCCAAAAACATTCAGTACTTC.

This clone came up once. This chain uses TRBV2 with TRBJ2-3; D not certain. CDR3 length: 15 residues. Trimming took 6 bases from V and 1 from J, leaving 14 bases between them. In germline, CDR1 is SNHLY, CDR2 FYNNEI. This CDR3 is CASRRREGGTDTQYF. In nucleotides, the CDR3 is TGTGCCAGCAGACGAAGGGAAGGAGGCACAGATACGCAGTATTTT.

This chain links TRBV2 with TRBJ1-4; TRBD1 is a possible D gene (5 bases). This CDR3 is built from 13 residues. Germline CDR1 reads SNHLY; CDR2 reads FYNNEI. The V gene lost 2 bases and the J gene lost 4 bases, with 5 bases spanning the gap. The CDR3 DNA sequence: TGTGCCAGCAGTGAAAGGGGTAATGAAAAACTGTTTTTT. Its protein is CASSERGNEKLFF.

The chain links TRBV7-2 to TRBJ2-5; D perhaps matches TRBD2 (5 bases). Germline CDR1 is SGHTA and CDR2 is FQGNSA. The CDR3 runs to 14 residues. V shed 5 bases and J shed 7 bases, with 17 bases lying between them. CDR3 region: CASSPGTGVGTQYF. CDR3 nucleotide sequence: TGTGCCAGCAGCCCCGGTACCGGGGTAGGGACCCAGTACTTC.

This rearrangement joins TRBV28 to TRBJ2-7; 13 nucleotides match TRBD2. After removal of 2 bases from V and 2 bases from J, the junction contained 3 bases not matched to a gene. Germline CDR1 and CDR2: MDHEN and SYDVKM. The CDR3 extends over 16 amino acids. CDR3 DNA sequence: TGTGCCAGCAGTTTAGTACTAGCGGGAGGGGCCTACGAGCAGTACTTC. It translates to CASSLVLAGGAYEQYF.